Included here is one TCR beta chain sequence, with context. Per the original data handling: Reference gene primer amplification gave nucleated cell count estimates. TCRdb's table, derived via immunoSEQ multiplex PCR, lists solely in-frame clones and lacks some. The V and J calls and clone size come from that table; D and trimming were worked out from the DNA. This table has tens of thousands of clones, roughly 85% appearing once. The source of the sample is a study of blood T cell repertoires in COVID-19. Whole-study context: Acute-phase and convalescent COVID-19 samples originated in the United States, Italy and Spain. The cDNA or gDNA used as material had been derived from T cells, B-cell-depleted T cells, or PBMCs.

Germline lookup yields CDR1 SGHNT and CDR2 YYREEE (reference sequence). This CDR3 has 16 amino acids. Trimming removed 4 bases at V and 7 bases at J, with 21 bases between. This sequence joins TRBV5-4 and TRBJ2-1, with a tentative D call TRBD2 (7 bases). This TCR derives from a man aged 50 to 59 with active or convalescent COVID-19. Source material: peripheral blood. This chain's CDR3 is CASSHGGLGLQNEQFF. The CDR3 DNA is TGTGCCAGCAGCCACGGGGGGCTGGGGCTACAAAATGAGCAGTTCTTC.